A selection of T cell receptor beta chains follows, all from one sample in a study of glioma-infiltrating T cells after dendritic cell vaccination. Profiled with immunoSEQ multiplex PCR; TCRdb holds only in-frame clones, not every one. The data show 95,000 to 110,000 clones, more than 80% seen once. The input for sequencing was blood, taken before dendritic cell vaccination. These receptors were collected from a human donor with glioblastoma. The CDR3 runs from the conserved cysteine through the conserved F or W. A D gene is named only where the DNA matches it firmly. Not every row has a clone size; where given, it reads once, few, many or a size class.

V gene: TRBV27; CDR3 length: 15; D gene: TRBD1; clone size: NA; J gene: TRBJ2-7; CDR3 protein: CASSFLGQASYEQYF; CDR3 DNA: TGTGCCAGCAGTTTTTTGGGACAGGCCTCCTACGAGCAGTACTTC
V gene: TRBV11-2; CDR3 length: 15; D gene: TRBD1; clone size: NA; J gene: TRBJ2-2; CDR3 protein: CASSGDRGLTGELFF; CDR3 DNA: TGTGCCAGCAGCGGGGACAGGGGGCTCACCGGGGAGCTGTTTTTT
V gene: TRBV6-5; CDR3 length: 14; D gene: NA; clone size: NA; J gene: TRBJ1-2; CDR3 protein: CASRRGGAGLGYTF; CDR3 DNA: TGTGCCAGCAGACGGGGGGGCGCGGGATTAGGCTACACCTTC
V gene: TRBV9; CDR3 length: 14; D gene: TRBD1; clone size: NA; J gene: TRBJ2-1; CDR3 protein: CASSPRQGEGEQFF; CDR3 DNA: TGTGCCAGCAGCCCCCGACAGGGAGAGGGTGAGCAGTTCTTC
V gene: TRBV7-2; CDR3 length: 16; D gene: NA; clone size: NA; J gene: TRBJ2-7; CDR3 protein: CASSSPGGRISYEQYF; CDR3 DNA: TGTGCCAGCAGCTCCCCGGGGGGCCGCATCTCCTACGAGCAGTACTTC
V gene: TRBV11-3; CDR3 length: 16; D gene: TRBD2; clone size: few; J gene: TRBJ2-5; CDR3 protein: CASSLGFRQGGETQYF; CDR3 DNA: TGTGCCAGCAGCTTAGGGTTTCGGCAGGGAGGGGAGACCCAGTACTTC
V gene: TRBV4-2; CDR3 length: 14; D gene: NA; clone size: NA; J gene: TRBJ1-1; CDR3 protein: CASSLSRGGTEAFF; CDR3 DNA: TGTGCCAGCAGCCTCTCCCGGGGGGGCACTGAAGCTTTCTTT
V gene: TRBV10-3; CDR3 length: 13; D gene: NA; clone size: NA; J gene: TRBJ2-1; CDR3 protein: CATVGTLNNEQFF; CDR3 DNA: TGTGCCACCGTGGGGACTCTGAACAATGAGCAGTTCTTC
V gene: TRBV30; CDR3 length: 14; D gene: TRBD1; clone size: NA; J gene: TRBJ2-5; CDR3 protein: CAWRRQGAWETQYF; CDR3 DNA: TGTGCCTGGAGGCGACAGGGGGCATGGGAGACCCAGTACTTC
V gene: TRBV7-8; CDR3 length: 15; D gene: NA; clone size: NA; J gene: TRBJ1-5; CDR3 protein: CASSGDSYSNQPQHF; CDR3 DNA: TGTGCCAGCAGCGGTGACAGTTATAGCAATCAGCCCCAGCATTTT
V gene: TRBV10-3; CDR3 length: 15; D gene: NA; clone size: few; J gene: TRBJ1-1; CDR3 protein: CAISDRAGLNTEAFF; CDR3 DNA: TGTGCCATCAGTGATCGGGCAGGGCTGAACACTGAAGCTTTCTTT
V gene: TRBV5-1; CDR3 length: 15; D gene: NA; clone size: NA; J gene: TRBJ2-5; CDR3 protein: CASSLGGEDQETQYF; CDR3 DNA: TGCGCCAGCAGCTTGGGGGGGGAGGACCAAGAGACCCAGTACTTC
V gene: TRBV30; CDR3 length: 14; D gene: NA; clone size: NA; J gene: TRBJ2-2; CDR3 protein: CAWIYRLGTGELFF; CDR3 DNA: TGTGCCTGGATTTACAGGCTCGGCACCGGGGAGCTGTTTTTT
V gene: TRBV28; CDR3 length: 18; D gene: NA; clone size: NA; J gene: TRBJ1-3; CDR3 protein: CASGLFGRFDGSGNTIYF; CDR3 DNA: TGTGCCAGCGGATTATTTGGGAGGTTTGACGGCTCTGGAAACACCATATATTTT
V gene: TRBV7-9; CDR3 length: 13; D gene: TRBD1; clone size: NA; J gene: TRBJ1-2; CDR3 protein: CASSLETGGGYTF; CDR3 DNA: TGTGCCAGCAGCTTAGAGACAGGGGGTGGCTACACCTTC
V gene: TRBV7-8; CDR3 length: 14; D gene: NA; clone size: NA; J gene: TRBJ1-4; CDR3 protein: CASSPGLTNEKLFF; CDR3 DNA: TGTGCCAGCAGCCCGGGACTGACTAATGAAAAACTGTTTTTT
V gene: TRBV5-1; CDR3 length: 15; D gene: TRBD1; clone size: NA; J gene: TRBJ2-5; CDR3 protein: CASSPRTGGLETQYF; CDR3 DNA: TGCGCCAGCAGCCCCCGGACAGGAGGTTTAGAGACCCAGTACTTC
V gene: TRBV6-5; CDR3 length: 15; D gene: TRBD2; clone size: NA; J gene: TRBJ2-7; CDR3 protein: CASRLSPGRDYEQYF; CDR3 DNA: TGTGCCAGCAGACTCTCACCGGGGAGGGACTACGAGCAGTACTTC
V gene: TRBV7-2; CDR3 length: 16; D gene: TRBD2; clone size: NA; J gene: TRBJ2-5; CDR3 protein: CASSLNSGGASETQYF; CDR3 DNA: TGTGCCAGCAGCTTGAACAGCGGGGGGGCGTCAGAGACCCAGTACTTC
V gene: TRBV30; CDR3 length: 16; D gene: TRBD1; clone size: NA; J gene: TRBJ1-2; CDR3 protein: CAWSLSLPGQGYGYTF; CDR3 DNA: TGTGCCTGGAGCCTTTCCCTTCCGGGACAGGGGTATGGCTACACCTTC
V gene: TRBV6-6; CDR3 length: 16; D gene: NA; clone size: NA; J gene: TRBJ1-2; CDR3 protein: CASSYSISGAPYGYTF; CDR3 DNA: TGTGCCAGCAGTTACTCGATTAGCGGGGCACCCTATGGCTACACCTTC
V gene: TRBV7-2; CDR3 length: 13; D gene: NA; clone size: NA; J gene: TRBJ1-2; CDR3 protein: CASSLVAAYGYTF; CDR3 DNA: TGTGCCAGCAGCTTAGTAGCGGCCTATGGCTACACCTTC
V gene: TRBV4-2; CDR3 length: 17; D gene: TRBD2; clone size: NA; J gene: TRBJ2-5; CDR3 protein: CASSQVGLAGGQETQYF; CDR3 DNA: TGTGCCAGCAGCCAAGTGGGACTAGCGGGGGGGCAAGAGACCCAGTACTTC
V gene: TRBV7-2; CDR3 length: 17; D gene: TRBD1; clone size: NA; J gene: TRBJ1-6; CDR3 protein: CASTDGQELSYNSPLHF; CDR3 DNA: TGTGCCAGCACCGATGGACAGGAGCTCTCCTATAATTCACCCCTCCACTTT
V gene: TRBV5-1; CDR3 length: 15; D gene: NA; clone size: NA; J gene: TRBJ2-3; CDR3 protein: CATTPDEGITDTQYF; CDR3 DNA: TGCGCCACCACACCAGATGAGGGAATCACAGATACGCAGTATTTT
V gene: TRBV27; CDR3 length: 15; D gene: NA; clone size: once; J gene: TRBJ2-2; CDR3 protein: CASSLFEGDGLRLFF; CDR3 DNA: TGTGCCAGCAGTTTATTTGAGGGGGACGGGCTTCGGCTGTTTTTT
V gene: TRBV2; CDR3 length: 15; D gene: NA; clone size: NA; J gene: TRBJ2-2; CDR3 protein: CASILRQPNTGELFF; CDR3 DNA: TGTGCCAGCATTTTAAGACAGCCGAACACCGGGGAGCTGTTTTTT
V gene: TRBV7-9; CDR3 length: 14; D gene: NA; clone size: NA; J gene: TRBJ1-2; CDR3 protein: CASSLVQGSYGYTF; CDR3 DNA: TGTGCCAGCAGCTTAGTGCAGGGGTCCTATGGCTACACCTTC
V gene: TRBV5-5; CDR3 length: 12; D gene: NA; clone size: NA; J gene: TRBJ1-2; CDR3 protein: CASSLVGDGYTF; CDR3 DNA: TGTGCCAGCAGCTTGGTAGGGGATGGCTACACCTTC
V gene: TRBV6-5; CDR3 length: 15; D gene: NA; clone size: NA; J gene: TRBJ1-1; CDR3 protein: CASSYSGTANTEAFF; CDR3 DNA: TGTGCCAGCAGTTACTCCGGGACTGCGAACACTGAAGCTTTCTTT
V gene: TRBV5-1; CDR3 length: 12; D gene: NA; clone size: NA; J gene: TRBJ2-7; CDR3 protein: CASRSGIYEQYF; CDR3 DNA: TGCGCCAGCAGGTCAGGTATCTACGAGCAGTACTTC
V gene: TRBV4-2; CDR3 length: 14; D gene: TRBD1; clone size: NA; J gene: TRBJ2-7; CDR3 protein: CASSQGGQALEQYF; CDR3 DNA: TGTGCCAGCAGCCAAGGGGGACAGGCCCTTGAGCAGTACTTC
V gene: TRBV11-3; CDR3 length: 16; D gene: NA; clone size: NA; J gene: TRBJ2-2; CDR3 protein: CASSLDTGENTGELFF; CDR3 DNA: TGTGCCAGCAGCTTAGATACGGGGGAGAACACCGGGGAGCTGTTTTTT
V gene: TRBV30; CDR3 length: 15; D gene: TRBD2; clone size: NA; J gene: TRBJ2-1; CDR3 protein: CAWSQRGIIGDEQFF; CDR3 DNA: TGTGCCTGGAGTCAGCGGGGGATTATAGGCGATGAGCAGTTCTTC
V gene: TRBV27; CDR3 length: 13; D gene: NA; clone size: NA; J gene: TRBJ2-2; CDR3 protein: CASRQGKGRELFF; CDR3 DNA: TGTGCCAGCAGGCAGGGTAAAGGACGGGAGCTGTTTTTT
V gene: TRBV7-7; CDR3 length: 18; D gene: TRBD1; clone size: NA; J gene: TRBJ2-5; CDR3 protein: CASSFSYLRTGGKETQYF; CDR3 DNA: TGTGCTAGCAGCTTCTCCTATCTAAGGACAGGGGGTAAGGAGACCCAGTACTTC
V gene: TRBV7-2; CDR3 length: 14; D gene: TRBD2; clone size: NA; J gene: TRBJ2-2; CDR3 protein: CASTVTSHAGELFF; CDR3 DNA: TGTGCCAGCACTGTGACTAGCCACGCCGGGGAGCTGTTTTTT